These T cell receptor beta chains were read from a single sample in a study of cytomegalovirus exposure and HLA in healthy donors. TCRdb keeps only in-frame clones here, not all; method: immunoSEQ multiplex PCR. Its listing shows roughly 100,000 clones. Sequencing input: PBMCs. These receptors were obtained from a woman aged 25 to 39 in good health and CMV-seronegative. Each CDR3 is given with its conserved first and last residue. The order of the fields is J gene, D gene, V gene, CDR3 DNA, CDR3 protein. D genes are given only for firm matches.

>TRBJ2-5|TRBD2|TRBV5-1
TGCGCCAGCAGCTTGGTAATAGCGGGACAAGAGACCCAGTACTTC
CASSLVIAGQETQYF
>TRBJ1-3|-|TRBV7-2
TGTGCCAGCAGCCCGTGGGCAGGGCGCGGAAACACCATATATTTT
CASSPWAGRGNTIYF
>TRBJ1-2|-|TRBV5-6
TGTGCCAGCAGCTTGGTAGCCCCAGAAGGCTACACCTTC
CASSLVAPEGYTF
>TRBJ2-4|-|TRBV10-3
TGTGTCATCAGCCCGATGCTCCCGGGGGTTGCCAAAAACATTCAGTACTTC
CVISPMLPGVAKNIQYF
>TRBJ2-3|-|TRBV9
TGTGCCAGCAGCGTAGCGGGACTCTCCAGTACAGATACGCAGTATTTT
CASSVAGLSSTDTQYF
>TRBJ2-3|-|TRBV5-1
TGCGCCAGCAGCTCCAATACCGGGGGGCTTCGAGATACGCAGTATTTT
CASSSNTGGLRDTQYF
>TRBJ2-2|-|TRBV19
TGTGCCAGTAGTATAGGGCAGAACACCGGGGAGCTGTTTTTT
CASSIGQNTGELFF
>TRBJ2-7|-|TRBV5-1
TGCGCCAGCAGCTTTATTGACAGCCTCACGGACGAGCAGTACTTC
CASSFIDSLTDEQYF
>TRBJ2-1|TRBD2|TRBV5-1
TGCGCCAGCAGCTTGGAGGGGACTAGCGGGAAGGATGAGCAGTTCTTC
CASSLEGTSGKDEQFF
>TRBJ1-2|-|TRBV4-1
TGCGCCAGCAGCCAAGATCGGAAAGGAGACTATGGCTACACCTTC
CASSQDRKGDYGYTF